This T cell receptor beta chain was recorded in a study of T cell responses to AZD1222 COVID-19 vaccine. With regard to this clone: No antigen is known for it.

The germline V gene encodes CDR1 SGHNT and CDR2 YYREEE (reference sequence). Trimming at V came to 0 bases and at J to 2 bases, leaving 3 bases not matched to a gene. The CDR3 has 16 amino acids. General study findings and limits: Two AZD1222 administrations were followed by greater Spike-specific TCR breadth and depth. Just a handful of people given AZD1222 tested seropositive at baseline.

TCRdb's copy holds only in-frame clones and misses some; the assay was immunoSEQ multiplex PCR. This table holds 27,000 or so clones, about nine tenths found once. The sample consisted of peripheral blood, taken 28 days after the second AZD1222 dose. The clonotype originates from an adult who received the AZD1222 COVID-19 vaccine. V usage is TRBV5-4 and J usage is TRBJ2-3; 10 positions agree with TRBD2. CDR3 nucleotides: TGTGCCAGCAGCTTGGGGACTAGCGGAGTCACAGATACGCAGTATTTT. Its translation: CASSLGTSGVTDTQYF. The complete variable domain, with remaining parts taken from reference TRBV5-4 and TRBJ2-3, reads ETGVTQSPTHLIKTRGQQVTLRCSSQSGHNTVSWYQQALGQGPQFIFQYYREEENGRGNFPPRFSGLQFPNYSSELNVNALELDDSALYLCASSLGTSGVTDTQYFGPGTRLTVL.